Below are 12 T cell receptor beta chains sequenced from a single sample in a study of blood T cells in healthy people across ages. PCR was performed a second time for about 7 to 12 cycles using a sample-barcoded 5' primer and a J-beta primer mix. TCRdb itself ran the 5' RACE reads through MiXCR, one entry per CDR3 protein. The sample holds hundreds of thousands of distinct CDR3 sequences, just under 25% seen once. The same data also contributed to another study, on T cells of mothers and their children.

Source material: blood. These receptors were collected from a boy younger than 18 in good health.

CDR3 loop: CASSLNRDEQYF. CDR3 nucleotides: TGCGCCAGCAGCTTAAACCGGGACGAGCAGTACTTC. V is TRBV5-1 and J is TRBJ2-7; D is uncertain. V lost 2 bases and J lost 5, with 8 bases in between. This CDR3 has 12 amino acids. The germline V gene encodes CDR1 SGHRS and CDR2 YFSETQ.

This clonotype was detected many times. This chain joins TRBV2 and TRBJ2-5; D is ambiguous. Per the germline V gene, CDR1 is SNHLY and CDR2 is FYNNEI. The CDR3 covers 11 residues. Trimming took off 4 bases at V and 3 bases at J, with 3 bases between the two ends. The CDR3 region has the DNA TGTGCCAGCAGTGCCGAAGAGACCCAGTACTTC. This translates into CASSAEETQYF.

The table lists this clonotype with a few counts. The chain carries TRBV12-3 or TRBV12-4 and TRBJ1-2; 9 nucleotides agree with TRBD1. This CDR3 has 13 amino acids. Trimming cost V 6 bases and J 6 bases; bases outside gene matches: 5. In DNA form, the CDR3 reads TGTGCCAGCAGGACAGGGGGAAGCCATGGCTACACCTTC. This sequence encodes CASRTGGSHGYTF.

The chain employs TRBV28 and TRBJ2-3; D is ambiguous. CDR1 MDHEN and CDR2 SYDVKM come from the germline V gene. Trimming took off 5 bases at V and 2 bases at J, with 11 bases between the two ends. The CDR3 is 14 residues long. The CDR3 protein is CASSPPGSTDTQYF. CDR3 nucleotide sequence: TGTGCCAGCAGTCCTCCCGGGTCCACAGATACGCAGTATTTT.

This chain uses TRBV7-2 with TRBJ2-7; D perhaps matches TRBD2 (5 bases). CDR1 is SGHTA and CDR2 is FQGNSA in the germline V gene. This CDR3 has 13 amino acids. Trimming took 5 bases from V and 7 from J, leaving 15 bases between them. CDR3: CASSPRASGEQYF. The CDR3 DNA reads as TGTGCCAGCAGCCCGAGGGCCTCGGGGGAGCAGTACTTC.

The chain recombines TRBV25-1 with TRBJ1-1; weak D call: TRBD1 (5 bases). The CDR3 totals 19 residues. From germline, CDR1 is MGHDK and CDR2 SYGVNS. V was shortened by 0 bases and J by 1 base, with 21 bases between the two germline ends. The CDR3 DNA reads as TGTGCCAGCAGTGAATATATAGGTGGGGTCCGTGGGGGGAACACTGAAGCTTTCTTT. Translated, it gives CASSEYIGGVRGGNTEAFF.

In this sample, this clonotype turned up many times. The genes are TRBV5-5 and TRBJ1-3; tentative D call: TRBD1 (5 bases). The CDR3 covers 13 residues. The germline CDR1 and CDR2 sequences are SGHKS and YYEKEE (reference sequence). V was shortened by 5 bases and J by 1 base, with 7 bases between the two germline ends. The DNA for the CDR3 is TGTGCCAGCAGGCCAGGGTCTGGAAACACCATATATTTT. Protein sequence: CASRPGSGNTIYF.

The chain combines TRBV7-9 with TRBJ2-7; 7 bases map to TRBD2. CDR1 and CDR2 from the germline V gene are SEHNR and FQNEAQ (reference sequence). Unmatched junction bases numbered 12, after V lost 3 bases and J lost 4 bases. This CDR3 comprises 16 residues. The CDR3 region has the DNA TGTGCCAGCAGCTTTCCTCGGGCTAGCGGAGCTTACGAGCAGTACTTC. Its protein is CASSFPRASGAYEQYF.

The chain has TRBV6-2 or TRBV6-3 and TRBJ2-3, with D hard to call. Trimming took off 0 bases at V and 4 bases at J, with 8 bases between the two ends. The CDR3 has 14 amino acids. Germline V CDR1 and CDR2: MNHEY, SVGEGT. Written as DNA, the CDR3 is TGTGCCAGCAGTTACTCCATAGCCCCAGATACGCAGTATTTT. It encodes CASSYSIAPDTQYF.

This clonotype was seen a handful of times. The V gene is TRBV9, the J gene TRBJ1-1, with TRBD1 as a possible D gene (5 bases). Looked up from germline, CDR1 is SGDLS and CDR2 is YYNGEE. V lost 2 bases and J lost 3, with 8 bases in between. The CDR3 has 13 amino acids. The CDR3 region is CASSVSGYTEAFF. In DNA form, the CDR3 reads TGTGCCAGCAGCGTTTCAGGGTACACTGAAGCTTTCTTT.

There are a few counts of this clonotype. V is TRBV12-3 or TRBV12-4 and J is TRBJ2-1, with 7 bases fitting TRBD2. The CDR3 has 15 residues. J was trimmed by 0 bases and V by 10 bases; bases with no gene match: 9. CDR3 in DNA: TGTGCCACGGCGAGTGGCGGGAGCTCCTACAATGAGCAGTTCTTC. It yields the protein CATASGGSSYNEQFF.

Notes on this clonotype: A junction boundary mismatches the germline segment, possibly from a read error. V is TRBV24-1 and J is TRBJ1-1, with D tentatively TRBD1 (6 bases). The CDR3 length is 14 residues. Germline V CDR1 and CDR2: KGHDR, SFDVKD. The CDR3: CATSETGSTTEAFF. The CDR3 coding sequence is TGCGCCACCTCAGAGACAGGATCAACCACTGAAGCTTTCTTT.